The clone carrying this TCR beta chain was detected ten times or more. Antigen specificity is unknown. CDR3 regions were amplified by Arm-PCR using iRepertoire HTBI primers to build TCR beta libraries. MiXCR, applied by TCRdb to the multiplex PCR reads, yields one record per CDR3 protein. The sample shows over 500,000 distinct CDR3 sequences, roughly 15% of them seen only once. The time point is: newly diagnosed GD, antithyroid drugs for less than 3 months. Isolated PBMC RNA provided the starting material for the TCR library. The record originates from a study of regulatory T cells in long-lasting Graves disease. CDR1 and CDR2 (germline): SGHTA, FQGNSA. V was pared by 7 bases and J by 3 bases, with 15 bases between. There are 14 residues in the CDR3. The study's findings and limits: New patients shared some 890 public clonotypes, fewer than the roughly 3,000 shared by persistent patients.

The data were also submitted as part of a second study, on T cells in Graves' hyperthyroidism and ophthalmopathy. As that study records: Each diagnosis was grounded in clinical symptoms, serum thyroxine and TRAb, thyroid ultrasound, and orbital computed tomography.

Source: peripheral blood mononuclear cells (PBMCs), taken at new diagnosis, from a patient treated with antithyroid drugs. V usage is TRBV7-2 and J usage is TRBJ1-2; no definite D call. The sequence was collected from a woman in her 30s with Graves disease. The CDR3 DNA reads TGTGCCAGCACCCCGATTACAGATCACTATGGCTACACCTTC. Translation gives CASTPITDHYGYTF. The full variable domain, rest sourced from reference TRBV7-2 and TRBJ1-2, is GAGVSQSPSNKVTEKGKDVELRCDPISGHTALYWYRQSLGQGLEFLIYFQGNSAPDKSGLPSDRFSAERTGGSVSTLTIQRTQQEDSAVYLCASTPITDHYGYTFGSGTRLTVV.